These T cell receptor beta chains were read from a single sample in a study of T cells in Graves' hyperthyroidism and ophthalmopathy. TCRdb re-derived calls from the multiplex PCR reads in MiXCR, one entry per CDR3 protein. The data contain hundreds of thousands of distinct CDR3 sequences, approximately 15% of them singletons. Sequencing was done on a sample of blood. These receptors were taken from a woman between 25 and 40 years old with Graves' hyperthyroidism. The CDR3 runs from the conserved cysteine through the conserved F or W. Fields, in order: D gene, J gene, V gene, clone size, CDR3 protein, CDR3 DNA. D genes are given only for firm matches. Clone sizes are given selectively: once, few, many, or a class where the clone is expanded.

TRBD2,TRBJ2-3,TRBV5-4,-,CASSLPTSGWTDTQYF,TGTGCCAGCAGCTTGCCTACTAGCGGGTGGACAGATACGCAGTATTTT
TRBD2,TRBJ2-1,TRBV12-3/TRBV12-4,many,CASSRPQLAGANEQFF,TGTGCCAGCAGTCGCCCACAACTAGCGGGGGCCAATGAGCAGTTCTTC
-,TRBJ2-3,TRBV7-9,few,CASSLILWNYTDTQYF,TGTGCCAGCAGCTTAATCTTGTGGAACTACACAGATACGCAGTATTTT
-,TRBJ1-3,TRBV18,-,CASSPVRLRVDSGNTIYF,TGTGCCAGCTCACCAGTGCGACTCCGGGTAGACTCTGGAAACACCATATATTTT
-,TRBJ1-5,TRBV11-3,-,CASSFPPQPQHF,TGTGCCAGCAGCTTCCCCCCACAGCCCCAGCATTTT
-,TRBJ2-1,TRBV6-1,few,CASTDRGRAYNEQFF,TGTGCCAGCACCGATAGAGGACGAGCCTACAATGAGCAGTTCTTC
TRBD1,TRBJ1-2,TRBV7-8,many,CASSLGDRQGGYTF,TGTGCCAGCAGCTTAGGGGATAGACAGGGTGGCTACACCTTC
TRBD2,TRBJ2-1,TRBV14,few,CASSQRTSGRGTEQFF,TGTGCCAGCAGCCAGAGGACTAGCGGGAGGGGCACCGAGCAGTTCTTC
-,TRBJ2-4,TRBV28,many,CASSEQWGKNIQYF,TGTGCCAGCAGCGAACAGTGGGGCAAAAACATTCAGTACTTC
TRBD1,TRBJ1-3,TRBV28,many,CASSAGQGPSGNTIYF,TGTGCCAGCAGTGCCGGACAGGGGCCAAGTGGAAACACCATATATTTT
-,TRBJ2-1,TRBV2,many,CASSEGSSYNEQFF,TGTGCCAGCAGTGAGGGGAGCTCCTACAATGAGCAGTTCTTC
-,TRBJ2-2,TRBV12-3/TRBV12-4,many,CASSFRGELFF,TGTGCCAGCAGTTTTAGGGGGGAGCTGTTTTTT